Below are 17 T cell receptor beta chains sequenced from a single sample in a study of blood T cell repertoires in COVID-19. Sequencing was performed with immunoSEQ multiplex PCR; in TCRdb, only in-frame clones are kept and a portion is missing. The sample shows roughly 200,000 clones, about 78% of them seen only once. The specimen was peripheral blood. These receptor sequences come from a woman aged 45-59 years with active or convalescent COVID-19.

The chain combines TRBV30 with TRBJ1-3; D is ambiguous. Germline-derived CDR1 and CDR2 are GTSNPN and SVGIG (reference sequence). Between the trimmed V and J ends, which lost 0 bases and 2 bases, there was a span of 8 bases. The length of the CDR3 is 14 residues. In DNA, the CDR3 is TGTGCCTGGAGTGTAGGTGGAGCTGGAAACACCATATATTTT. This codes for CAWSVGGAGNTIYF.

V gene TRBV7-8 combines with J gene TRBJ2-2; 8 nucleotides align to TRBD1. V was pared by 11 bases and J by 5 bases, with 19 bases of the junction left unmatched. The CDR3 is made up of 17 amino acids. The germline V gene has CDR1 SGHVS and CDR2 FQNEAQ. CDR3 amino acids: CAGQTWGDRGGTGELFF. CDR3 DNA: TGTGCCGGCCAGACGTGGGGCGACAGGGGTGGTACCGGGGAGCTGTTTTTT. The full variable domain, in which reference TRBV7-8 and TRBJ2-2 provide the parts outside the CDR3, is GAGVSQSPRYKVAKRGQDVALRCDPISGHVSLFWYQQALGQGPEFLTYFQNEAQLDKSGLPSDRFFAERPEGSVSTLKIQRTQQEDSAVYLCAGQTWGDRGGTGELFFGEGSRLTVL.

V gene TRBV28 combines with J gene TRBJ1-5, with TRBD1 identical over 7 bases. The germline V gene encodes CDR1 MDHEN and CDR2 SYDVKM. The junction had 11 bases not matched to a gene; V was cut back by 6 bases and J by 9 bases. CDR3 size: 14 residues. DNA for the CDR3: TGTGCCAGCAGACTATCGACAGGGCCAGGGCCCCAGCATTTT. Amino acids: CASRLSTGPGPQHF.

The chain recombines TRBV7-2 with TRBJ1-5, with D possibly being TRBD1 (5 bases). The CDR3 totals 16 residues. Germline V CDR1 and CDR2: SGHTA, FQGNSA. V was cut by 1 base and J by 4 bases, with 14 bases left in between. The CDR3 DNA is TGTGCCAGCAGCTTAGACCCTCGGAGGGGAAATCAGCCCCAGCATTTT. This translates into CASSLDPRRGNQPQHF.

The chain carries TRBV30 and TRBJ2-7; 9 positions agree with TRBD1. CDR1 GTSNPN and CDR2 SVGIG come from the germline V gene (reference sequence). The CDR3 has 15 residues. V dropped 2 bases and J dropped 7; count of bases not matched to a gene: 12. CDR3 nucleotide sequence: TGTGCCTGGAGTTTTCCCTACAGGGGGCGAGAGGAGCAGTACTTC. Translating gives CAWSFPYRGREEQYF.

The chain links TRBV28 to TRBJ2-7; 9 positions match TRBD2. CDR1 and CDR2 (germline): MDHEN, SYDVKM. The CDR3 spans 15 residues. The V and J ends lost 6 bases and 4 bases, in that order; junction bases with no gene match: 10. The CDR3 reads CASSPGRGGTYEQYF. DNA of the CDR3: TGTGCCAGCAGCCCCGGGCGGGGGGGGACTTACGAGCAGTACTTC.

This clone was recorded once. The V gene is TRBV5-1, the J gene TRBJ1-1; D is possibly TRBD1 (5 bases). The germline gives CDR1 SGHRS, CDR2 YFSETQ. This CDR3 contains 15 residues. V lost 0 bases and J lost 1, with 10 bases in between. As DNA, the CDR3 is TGCGCCAGCAGCTTGGAAGTTGGGGCGAACACTGAAGCTTTCTTT. It encodes CASSLEVGANTEAFF.

J is TRBJ2-1 and V is TRBV7-2, with D perhaps TRBD2 (7 bases). Germline V gene sequence: CDR1 SGHTA, CDR2 FQGNSA. This CDR3 region has 15 residues. Trimming took 2 bases from V and 5 from J, leaving 13 bases between them. CDR3 coding DNA: TGTGCCAGCAGCTTACTGCGGGGGCAAAACAATGAGCAGTTCTTC. Residues: CASSLLRGQNNEQFF.

The V gene is TRBV3-1 (or the pseudogene TRBV3-2), the J gene TRBJ1-1; D is unclear. The CDR3 is made up of 13 amino acids. The V gene's germline CDR1 is LGHDT and CDR2 YNNKEL (reference sequence). Deletions cut 7 bases from V and 4 bases from J, with 13 bases between. CDR3 protein: CASTHVGSTEAFF. The DNA of the CDR3 is TGTGCCAGCACCCATGTGGGGAGCACTGAAGCTTTCTTT.

V usage is TRBV4-1 and J usage is TRBJ1-4, with D possibly being TRBD1 (6 bases). Trimming stripped 1 base from V and 7 bases from J, with 13 bases between. This CDR3 has 15 residues. Germline V gene lookup returns CDR1 MGHRA and CDR2 YSYEKL. CDR3 DNA sequence: TGCGCCAGCAGCCAAGGGACAGTAGGAATTGAAAAACTGTTTTTT. Amino acid sequence: CASSQGTVGIEKLFF.

CDR3: CASSAGGIGGYTF. The DNA of the CDR3 is TGTGCCAGTAGTGCGGGTGGGATCGGTGGCTACACCTTC. The chain employs TRBV19 and TRBJ1-2; no firm D call. This CDR3 comprises 13 residues. Germline V gene data show CDR1 as LNHDA and CDR2 as SQIVND (reference sequence). V was clipped by 5 bases and J by 7 bases, with 14 bases between them.

The CDR3 DNA follows: TGTGCCAGCTCACGGCCGACAGGGGAGGAGACCCAGTACTTC. As protein: CASSRPTGEETQYF. The chain is built from TRBV18 and TRBJ2-5, with 8 bases fitting TRBD1. The junction had 6 bases not matched to a gene; V was cut back by 4 bases and J by 5 bases. CDR1 is KGHSH, CDR2 LQKENI, per germline. This CDR3 comprises 14 residues. The full variable domain, in which reference TRBV18 and TRBJ2-5 provide the parts outside the CDR3, is NAGVMQNPRHLVRRRGQEARLRCSPMKGHSHVYWYRQLPEEGLKFMVYLQKENIIDESGMPKERFSAEFPKEGPSILRIQQVVRGDSAAYFCASSRPTGEETQYFGPGTRLLVL.

With regard to this clone: Germline is not matched at one junction end, which may reflect a read error. The chain combines TRBV7-7 with TRBJ2-5; 7 bases fit TRBD1. The CDR3 consists of 14 residues. Germline CDR1 is SSHAT and CDR2 is FNYEAQ (reference sequence). CDR3 DNA: TGTGCTAGCAGTCGTAACAGGGGTTCAGAGACCCAGTACTTC. Amino acids: CASSRNRGSETQYF.

This clone was seen a handful of times. The chain couples TRBV12-3 or TRBV12-4 to TRBJ2-1, with TRBD2 as a possible D gene (6 bases). This CDR3 region has 13 residues. Trimming cost V 0 bases and J 16 bases, with 16 bases left between them. The CDR3 spells CASSLALRTMGFF. The DNA for the CDR3 is TGTGCCAGCAGTTTAGCGCTAAGGACTATGGGATTCTTC.

J is TRBJ2-4 and V is TRBV5-6, with 9 bases aligning to TRBD1. V was clipped by 4 bases and J by 7 bases; unmatched bases: 9. CDR1 and CDR2 from the germline V gene are SGHDT and YYEEEE. This CDR3 region has 15 residues. DNA for the CDR3: TGTGCCAGCAGCCCAGACCGGGACAGGGTGAACATTCAGTACTTC. Its translation is CASSPDRDRVNIQYF.

This clone was recorded once. The rearrangement uses TRBV6-2 or TRBV6-3 and TRBJ2-5; maybe TRBD1 (6 bases). Trimming removed 2 bases at V and 5 bases at J, with 15 bases between. Germline V gene data show CDR1 as MNHEY and CDR2 as SVGEGT. There are 15 residues in the CDR3. CDR3 nucleotide sequence: TGTGCCAGCAGTTACCAGGGCAGGGGATGGGAGACCCAGTACTTC. It yields the protein CASSYQGRGWETQYF.

The rearrangement uses TRBV6-5 and TRBJ1-1; D remains ambiguous. CDR3 length: 14 amino acids. CDR1 MNHEY and CDR2 SVGAGI come from the germline V gene. V was clipped by 0 bases and J by 10 bases, with 15 bases between them. This CDR3 is CASSYSFTSNAAFF. The CDR3 nucleotides are TGTGCCAGCAGTTACTCTTTTACGAGTAATGCAGCTTTCTTT.